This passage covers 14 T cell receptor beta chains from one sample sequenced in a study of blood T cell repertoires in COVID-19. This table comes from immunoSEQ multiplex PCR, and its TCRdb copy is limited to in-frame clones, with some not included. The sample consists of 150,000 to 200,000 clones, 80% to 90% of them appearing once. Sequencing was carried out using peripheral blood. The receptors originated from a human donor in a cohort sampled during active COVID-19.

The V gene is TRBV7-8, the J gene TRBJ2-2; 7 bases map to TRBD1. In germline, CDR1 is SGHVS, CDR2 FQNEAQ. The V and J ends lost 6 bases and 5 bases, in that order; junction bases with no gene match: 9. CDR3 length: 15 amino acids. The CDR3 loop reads CASRTGTVFTGELFF. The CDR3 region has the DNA TGTGCCAGCAGGACCGGGACAGTATTTACCGGGGAGCTGTTTTTT. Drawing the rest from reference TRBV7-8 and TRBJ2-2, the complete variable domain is GAGVSQSPRYKVAKRGQDVALRCDPISGHVSLFWYQQALGQGPEFLTYFQNEAQLDKSGLPSDRFFAERPEGSVSTLKIQRTQQEDSAVYLCASRTGTVFTGELFFGEGSRLTVL.

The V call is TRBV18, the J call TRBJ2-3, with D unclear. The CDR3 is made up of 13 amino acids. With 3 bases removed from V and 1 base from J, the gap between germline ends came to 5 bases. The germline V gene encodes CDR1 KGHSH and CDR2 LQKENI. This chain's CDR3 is CASSPSRTDTQYF. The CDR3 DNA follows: TGTGCCAGCTCACCCTCCCGCACAGATACGCAGTATTTT.

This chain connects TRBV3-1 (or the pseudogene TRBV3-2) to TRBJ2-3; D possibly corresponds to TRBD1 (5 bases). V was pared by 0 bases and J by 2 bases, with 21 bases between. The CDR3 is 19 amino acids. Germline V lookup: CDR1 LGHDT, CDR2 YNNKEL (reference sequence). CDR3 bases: TGTGCCAGCAGCCAAGATTTAATCCCGATGACAGTTAACACAGATACGCAGTATTTT. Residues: CASSQDLIPMTVNTDTQYF.

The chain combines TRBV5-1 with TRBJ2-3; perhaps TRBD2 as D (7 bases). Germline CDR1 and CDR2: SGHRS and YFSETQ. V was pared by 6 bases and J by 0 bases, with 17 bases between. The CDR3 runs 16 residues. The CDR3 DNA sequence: TGCGCCAGCACCCAACGGCCGGGGGGCAGCACAGATACGCAGTATTTT. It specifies CASTQRPGGSTDTQYF. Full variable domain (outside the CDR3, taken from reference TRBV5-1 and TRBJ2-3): KAGVTQTPRYLIKTRGQQVTLSCSPISGHRSVSWYQQTPGQGLQFLFEYFSETQRNKGNFPGRFSGRQFSNSRSEMNVSTLELGDSALYLCASTQRPGGSTDTQYFGPGTRLTVL.

The CDR3 sequence: CAISLGGANEKLFF. The CDR3 nucleotides read TGTGCCATCAGTTTGGGGGGTGCTAATGAAAAACTGTTTTTT. The genes are TRBV10-3 and TRBJ1-4, with D possibly matching TRBD1 (5 bases). The V end lost 5 bases, the J end lost 3 bases, and 10 bases lay between the germline ends. This CDR3 spans 14 amino acids. Per the germline V gene, CDR1 is ENHRY and CDR2 is SYGVKD.

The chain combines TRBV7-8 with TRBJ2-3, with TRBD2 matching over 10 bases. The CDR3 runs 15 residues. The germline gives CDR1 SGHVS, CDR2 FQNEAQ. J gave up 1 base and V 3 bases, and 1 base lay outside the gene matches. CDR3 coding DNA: TGTGCCAGCAGCTTCCTAGCGGGGGGCACAGATACGCAGTATTTT. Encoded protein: CASSFLAGGTDTQYF.

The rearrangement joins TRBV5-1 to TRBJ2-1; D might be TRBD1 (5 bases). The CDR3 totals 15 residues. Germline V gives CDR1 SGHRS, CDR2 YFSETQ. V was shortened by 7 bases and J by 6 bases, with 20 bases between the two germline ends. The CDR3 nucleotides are TGCGCCAGCCACAAGGGGCCAACTAACCTCAATGAGCAGTTCTTC. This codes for CASHKGPTNLNEQFF.

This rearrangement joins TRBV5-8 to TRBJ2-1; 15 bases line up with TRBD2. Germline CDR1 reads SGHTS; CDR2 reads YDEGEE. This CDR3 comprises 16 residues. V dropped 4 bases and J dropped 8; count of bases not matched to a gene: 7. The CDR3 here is CASSAGLAGGLDEQFF. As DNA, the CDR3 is TGTGCCAGCAGCGCCGGACTAGCGGGGGGGCTAGATGAGCAGTTCTTC.

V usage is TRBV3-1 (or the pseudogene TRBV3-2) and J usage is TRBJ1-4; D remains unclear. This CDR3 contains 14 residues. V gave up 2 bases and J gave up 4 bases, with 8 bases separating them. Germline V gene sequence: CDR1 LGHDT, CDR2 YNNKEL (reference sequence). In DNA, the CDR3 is TGTGCCAGCAGCCAATACAGCCGTAATGAAAAACTGTTTTTT. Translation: CASSQYSRNEKLFF.

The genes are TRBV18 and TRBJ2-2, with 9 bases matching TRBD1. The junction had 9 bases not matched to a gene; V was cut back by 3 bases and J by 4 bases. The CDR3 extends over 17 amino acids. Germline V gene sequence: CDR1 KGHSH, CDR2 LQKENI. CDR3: CASSPMGQGVGTGELFF. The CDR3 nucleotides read TGTGCCAGCTCACCGATGGGACAGGGTGTTGGCACCGGGGAGCTGTTTTTT. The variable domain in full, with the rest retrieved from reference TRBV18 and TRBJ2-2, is NAGVMQNPRHLVRRRGQEARLRCSPMKGHSHVYWYRQLPEEGLKFMVYLQKENIIDESGMPKERFSAEFPKEGPSILRIQQVVRGDSAAYFCASSPMGQGVGTGELFFGEGSRLTVL.

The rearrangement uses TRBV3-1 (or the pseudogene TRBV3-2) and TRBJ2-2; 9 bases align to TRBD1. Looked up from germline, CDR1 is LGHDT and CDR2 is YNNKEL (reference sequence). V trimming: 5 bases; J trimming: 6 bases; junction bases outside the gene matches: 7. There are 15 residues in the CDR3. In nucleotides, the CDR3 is TGTGCCAGCAGCGCCCGGGACAGGGCCGCCGGGGAGCTGTTTTTT. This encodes CASSARDRAAGELFF.

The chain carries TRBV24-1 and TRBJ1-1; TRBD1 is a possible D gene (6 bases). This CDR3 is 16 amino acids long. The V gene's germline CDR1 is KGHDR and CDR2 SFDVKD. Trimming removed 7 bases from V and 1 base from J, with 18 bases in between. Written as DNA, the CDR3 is TGTGCCACCAGAGGCCAGATAGGACAGTGGAACACTGAAGCTTTCTTT. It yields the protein CATRGQIGQWNTEAFF.

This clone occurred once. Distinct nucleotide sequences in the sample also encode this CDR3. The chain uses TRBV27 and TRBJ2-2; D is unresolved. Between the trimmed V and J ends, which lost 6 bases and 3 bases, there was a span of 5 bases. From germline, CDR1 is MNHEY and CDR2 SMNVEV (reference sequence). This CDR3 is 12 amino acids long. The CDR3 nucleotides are TGTGCCAGCAGCCTATACACCGGGGAGCTGTTTTTT. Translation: CASSLYTGELFF.

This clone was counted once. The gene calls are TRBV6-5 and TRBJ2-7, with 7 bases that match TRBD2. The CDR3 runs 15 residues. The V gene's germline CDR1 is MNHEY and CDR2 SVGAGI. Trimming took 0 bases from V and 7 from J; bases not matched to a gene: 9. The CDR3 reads CASSYSGLGANEQYF. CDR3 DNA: TGTGCCAGCAGTTACTCCGGACTAGGGGCTAATGAGCAGTACTTC.